This section outlines one TCR beta chain sequence together with its context. This clonotype is classified as medium-sized (0.01 to 0.1%). Which antigen it targets is not known. Per-nucleotide qualities are absent, and no much larger clonotype sits a single base away. The data were taken from a study of CXCR3 chemokines and chemotherapy response in bladder cancer (dated by TCRdb to the early 2020s). About the investigation overall: The study set out to examine whether the activity of the CXCR3 chemokine system within tumors predicted response to chemotherapy in human bladder cancer.

The library was made by PCR. Sequenced using an Illumina HiSeq 2500. TCRdb handled the public reads itself, with Q25 trimming in fastp and clone calling in MiXCR, and kept productive beta chains. Duplicate CDR3 protein sequences are folded into a single record with the most common DNA and genes. The sample contains 1,700 or so distinct CDR3 sequences, around 21% of them found a single time. Jointly, the top ten make up 35% to 40% of the sample. The germline V gene encodes CDR1 MDHEN and CDR2 SYDVKM. V is cut by 2 bases and J by 4 bases, and the space between the germline ends is 5 bases. CDR3 length: 12 amino acids, cysteine to phenylalanine. Just CDR3 DNA is preserved here, 36 bases in frame from base 1.

Sample acquisition took place from a patient whose treatment included neoadjuvant chemotherapy. The clonotype was recovered from a human donor with bladder cancer that did not respond to neoadjuvant chemotherapy. This chain joins TRBV28 to TRBJ1-1; too little of a D gene remains to name it. The CDR3 here reads CASSLEVTEAFF. Here is the DNA: TGTGCCAGCAGTTTAGAAGTCACTGAAGCTTTCTTT.